What follows describes a single T cell receptor (beta chain). Its matching antigen is unknown. Amplified TCR beta CDR3 regions derived from RNA transcripts. The primer set for the first-round RT-PCR of the TCR CDR3 was HTBI. TCRdb independently ran MiXCR on the multiplex PCR reads; one entry per CDR3 protein. The sample yields hundreds of thousands of distinct CDR3 sequences, over 15% seen once. The CDR3 consists of 16 residues. The junction had 14 bases not matched to a gene; V was cut back by 7 bases and J by 5 bases. Germline CDR1 SNHLY, CDR2 FYNNEI. The data originate from a study of T cells in Graves' hyperthyroidism and ophthalmopathy. Study-wide findings and caveats: A model built on 13 V-J features separated ophthalmopathy from stable hyperthyroidism.

The receptor's source is a woman aged 55-69 years with Graves' ophthalmopathy. The sequenced material came from blood. The rearrangement joins TRBV2 to TRBJ2-3; TRBD1 agrees at 8 bases. The CDR3 coding sequence is TGTGCCAGCACCGCGGACAGGGTGGGGCAGGGAGATACGCAGTATTTT. This codes for CASTADRVGQGDTQYF.